These 16 T cell receptor beta chains share one sample of origin, sequenced in a study of T cells in Graves' hyperthyroidism and ophthalmopathy. Regions amplified from RNA transcripts were the TCR beta CDR3 regions. The study used the HTBI primer set for a first-round RT-PCR of the TCR CDR3. TCRdb re-called the multiplex PCR reads through MiXCR, storing one row per CDR3 protein. The table lists some 740,000 distinct CDR3 sequences, around 15% of them singletons. Sequences were obtained from blood. The origin of the receptors is a woman between 18 and 30 years old with Graves' hyperthyroidism.

Many counts were recorded for this clonotype. This chain links TRBV6-2 or TRBV6-3 with TRBJ2-1, with TRBD2 identical over 9 bases. CDR3 length: 13 amino acids. Trimming cost V 7 bases and J 9 bases; bases outside gene matches: 7. Germline CDR1 MNHEY, CDR2 SVGEGT. CDR3 amino acids: CASNGGRASEQFF. The CDR3 DNA reads as TGTGCCAGCAATGGCGGGAGGGCCTCTGAGCAGTTCTTC.

The J gene is TRBJ2-5, the V gene TRBV10-2; the D gene is possibly TRBD2 (5 bases). The ends were cut back, 6 bases at V and 1 base at J, with 18 bases in the middle. Germline-derived CDR1 and CDR2 are WSHSY and SAAADI. The CDR3 spans 16 residues. The CDR3 sequence: CASRARGRGIQETQYF. The CDR3 DNA follows: TGCGCCAGCAGGGCCCGTGGTCGGGGAATCCAAGAGACCCAGTACTTC.

This clonotype came up a few times. This chain links TRBV12-3 or TRBV12-4 with TRBJ2-2; D not certain. This CDR3 has 17 amino acids. V was cut by 4 bases and J by 7 bases, with 22 bases left in between. The CDR3 region is CASSSGPDPNRGGELFF. DNA for the CDR3: TGTGCCAGCAGTTCCGGGCCCGACCCGAACAGAGGCGGGGAGCTGTTTTTT.

This clonotype was seen only a few times. V and J are TRBV15 and TRBJ1-5; no definite D call. The CDR3 covers 14 residues. CDR1 and CDR2 from the germline V gene are LNHNV and YYDKDF (reference sequence). V was shortened by 1 base and J by 6 bases, with 10 bases between the two germline ends. CDR3 in amino acids: CATSRGVGFQPQHF. The DNA of the CDR3 is TGTGCCACCAGCAGAGGGGTAGGGTTTCAGCCCCAGCATTTT.

The rearrangement joins TRBV6-1 to TRBJ2-3; 8 bases line up with TRBD2. The CDR3 runs to 14 residues. Germline V CDR1 and CDR2: MNHNS, SASEGT. Trimming removed 7 bases from V and 1 base from J; junction bases left unmatched: 4. CDR3 residues: CASTETSGTDTQYF. The CDR3 DNA is TGTGCCAGCACCGAGACTAGCGGCACAGATACGCAGTATTTT.

This clonotype was detected many times. The gene calls are TRBV7-8 and TRBJ2-3, with D tentatively TRBD1 or TRBD2 (5 bases each). V was pared by 5 bases and J by 5 bases, with 23 bases between. The CDR3 contains 17 residues. The germline CDR1 and CDR2 sequences are SGHVS and FQNEAQ. The CDR3 spells CASSQRKEGPPLDTQYF. The CDR3 coding sequence is TGTGCCAGCAGCCAACGAAAAGAGGGACCGCCGTTAGATACGCAGTATTTT.

This clonotype was seen a few times. The chain employs TRBV7-3 and TRBJ2-2, with D tentatively TRBD1 or TRBD2 (5 bases each). The CDR3 totals 14 residues. V lost 6 bases, J lost 0 bases, and 8 bases lay in between. Germline CDR1 reads SGHTA; CDR2 reads FQGTGA. CDR3 nucleotides: TGTGCCAGCAGGCTGGGGGCGAACACCGGGGAGCTGTTTTTT. Translated, it gives CASRLGANTGELFF.

This clonotype came up many times. The chain recombines TRBV30 with TRBJ2-1; unclear D gene. Trimming took off 1 base at V and 10 bases at J, with 11 bases between the two ends. Germline CDR1 GTSNPN, CDR2 SVGIG (reference sequence). The CDR3 totals 12 residues. The CDR3 region is CAWSAVGLEQFF. CDR3 coding DNA: TGTGCCTGGAGTGCTGTGGGATTGGAGCAGTTCTTC.

The rearrangement uses TRBV7-2 and TRBJ2-2, with TRBD2 matching 10 bases. CDR3 length: 15 amino acids. The V segment lost 3 bases and the J segment 6 bases; nucleotides outside the gene matches: 4. Germline lookup yields CDR1 SGHTA and CDR2 FQGNSA. The CDR3 region is CASSFLAGVAGELFF. CDR3 DNA: TGTGCCAGCAGCTTCCTAGCGGGAGTGGCCGGGGAGCTGTTTTTT.

This clonotype was observed a few times. The chain employs TRBV24-1 and TRBJ1-1, with a possible D match to TRBD1 (5 bases). V dropped 9 bases and J dropped 4 bases, with 14 bases sitting between them. Germline V CDR1 and CDR2: KGHDR, SFDVKD. This CDR3 contains 13 residues. The CDR3: CATRDDHATEAFF. CDR3 coding DNA: TGTGCCACCCGGGACGACCACGCCACTGAAGCTTTCTTT.

The rearrangement links TRBV7-2 to TRBJ1-2; D is uncertain. The CDR3 has 11 amino acids. The germline V and J ends were trimmed by 8 bases and 8 bases, with 12 bases remaining between them. Looked up from germline, CDR1 is SGHTA and CDR2 is FQGNSA. This chain's CDR3 is CASGWARGYTF. CDR3 coding DNA: TGTGCCAGCGGATGGGCCCGGGGCTACACCTTC.

The chain couples TRBV12-3 or TRBV12-4 to TRBJ1-2, with D tentatively TRBD1 (5 bases). The CDR3 is 14 residues long. V dropped 2 bases and J dropped 6 bases, with 13 bases sitting between them. CDR3: CASSLLGRVDGYTF. The CDR3 coding sequence is TGTGCCAGCAGTTTATTGGGCAGGGTAGATGGCTACACCTTC.

This chain links TRBV20-1 with TRBJ2-1; the match to TRBD2 covers 7 bases. The CDR3 runs to 16 residues. CDR1 is DFQATT and CDR2 is SNEGSKA in the germline V gene (reference sequence). Losses at the gene ends were 0 bases for V and 1 base for J; bases not matched to a gene: 6. The CDR3 DNA follows: TGCAGTGCTAGAGATGCGGGGGAGTTTTCCTACAATGAGCAGTTCTTC. Its translation: CSARDAGEFSYNEQFF.

The V gene is TRBV6-1, the J gene TRBJ2-3, with D unresolved. The length of the CDR3 is 13 residues. Germline-derived CDR1 and CDR2 are MNHNS and SASEGT. V was pared by 6 bases and J by 6 bases, with 13 bases between. CDR3 loop: CASRPGDRDTQYF. The CDR3 region has the DNA TGTGCCAGCAGACCGGGCGATAGGGATACGCAGTATTTT.

Only a few counts were recorded for this clonotype. The V call is TRBV20-1, the J call TRBJ2-4; 9 nucleotides align to TRBD2. The J segment lost 4 bases and the V segment lost 5 bases, leaving 6 bases of the junction unmatched. The CDR3 totals 14 residues. Germline V lookup: CDR1 DFQATT, CDR2 SNEGSKA (reference sequence). The CDR3 is CSAYAGGSKNIQYF. Here the CDR3 DNA reads TGCAGTGCTTACGCGGGGGGGAGTAAAAACATTCAGTACTTC.

J is TRBJ1-2 and V is TRBV6-1, with no clear D. The CDR3 covers 14 residues. V was clipped by 6 bases and J by 2 bases, with 13 bases between them. Germline CDR1 reads MNHNS; CDR2 reads SASEGT. The chain's CDR3 is CASRRGKMNYGYTF. CDR3 nucleotides: TGTGCCAGCAGAAGAGGGAAGATGAACTATGGCTACACCTTC.